This entry lists 27 T cell receptor beta chains sequenced from one sample in a study of blood T cell repertoires in COVID-19. The repertoire was sequenced with immunoSEQ multiplex PCR; TCRdb's copy has only in-frame clones and lacks some. The sample carries 40,000 to 50,000 clones, around 86% recorded once. Source material: peripheral blood. The source of these receptors is a man aged 50-59 years with active COVID-19.

The V gene is TRBV9, the J gene TRBJ1-3, with TRBD1 matching 9 bases. The length of the CDR3 is 15 residues. V lost 0 bases to trimming and J lost 7 bases; unmatched junction nucleotides: 5. Germline-derived CDR1 and CDR2 are SGDLS and YYNGEE. CDR3 sequence (DNA): TGTGCCAGCAGCGTAGCTGGGACAGGGTCGAACACCATATATTTT. Translating it yields CASSVAGTGSNTIYF.

This chain connects TRBV5-1 to TRBJ2-7, with TRBD2 as a possible D gene (6 bases). Per the germline V gene, CDR1 is SGHRS and CDR2 is YFSETQ. CDR3 length equals 15 residues. The germline V and J ends were trimmed by 4 bases and 6 bases, with 20 bases remaining between them. CDR3 amino acids: CASSLEGLRRSEQYF. Written as DNA, the CDR3 is TGCGCCAGCAGCCTGGAGGGACTCCGACGGAGCGAGCAGTACTTC. Based on the CDR3 plus reference TRBV5-1 and TRBJ2-7, the full variable domain is KAGVTQTPRYLIKTRGQQVTLSCSPISGHRSVSWYQQTPGQGLQFLFEYFSETQRNKGNFPGRFSGRQFSNSRSEMNVSTLELGDSALYLCASSLEGLRRSEQYFGPGTRLTVT.

The rearrangement uses TRBV7-3 and TRBJ2-1, with 11 nucleotides matching TRBD1. CDR1 and CDR2 from the germline V gene are SGHTA and FQGTGA. The ends lost 2 bases at V and 7 bases at J; junction bases unmatched: 4. The CDR3 is made up of 15 amino acids. CDR3 protein: CASSLGTGGLNEQFF. The CDR3 nucleotides read TGTGCCAGCAGCTTAGGGACAGGGGGACTAAATGAGCAGTTCTTC.

On this clone: Different DNA sequences within this sample yield the same CDR3. This rearrangement joins TRBV5-6 to TRBJ2-7; D is perhaps TRBD2 (7 bases). Germline CDR1 SGHDT, CDR2 YYEEEE. The germline V and J ends were trimmed by 4 bases and 7 bases, with 15 bases remaining between them. CDR3 size: 13 residues. This chain's CDR3 is CASSGGGGGEQYF. The CDR3 DNA follows: TGTGCCAGCAGCGGTGGGGGCGGGGGAGAGCAGTACTTC.

This rearrangement joins TRBV2 to TRBJ2-1; 7 positions agree with TRBD2. This CDR3 region has 15 residues. The ends lost 1 base at V and 4 bases at J; junction bases unmatched: 4. CDR1 is SNHLY and CDR2 is FYNNEI in the germline V gene. The CDR3 sequence: CASSEGLAAYNEQFF. The CDR3 DNA is TGTGCCAGCAGTGAAGGACTAGCAGCTTACAATGAGCAGTTCTTC. The entire variable domain, with the rest obtained from reference TRBV2 and TRBJ2-1, is as follows: EPEVTQTPSHQVTQMGQEVILRCVPISNHLYFYWYRQILGQKVEFLVSFYNNEISEKSEIFDDQFSVERPDGSNFTLKIRSTKLEDSAMYFCASSEGLAAYNEQFFGPGTRLTVL.

This chain connects TRBV6-2 or TRBV6-3 to TRBJ2-7, with TRBD1 identical over 9 bases. Germline CDR1 is MNHEY and CDR2 is SVGEGT. The CDR3 runs to 15 residues. V shed 0 bases and J 4 bases; nucleotides not matched to a gene: 4. CDR3 residues: CASSYSGTGSYEQYF. The CDR3 DNA reads TGTGCCAGCAGTTACTCGGGGACAGGGAGTTACGAGCAGTACTTC.

The rearrangement uses TRBV29-1 and TRBJ2-3, with 7 bases fitting TRBD2. Germline V gene data show CDR1 as SQVTM and CDR2 as ANQGSEA. The CDR3 totals 13 residues. J was trimmed by 1 base and V by 4 bases; bases with no gene match: 2. The CDR3 loop reads CSVGAGGTDTQYF. DNA of the CDR3: TGCAGCGTTGGTGCGGGGGGCACAGATACGCAGTATTTT.

V and J are TRBV9 and TRBJ2-1; 11 bases are shared with TRBD2. CDR1 SGDLS and CDR2 YYNGEE come from the germline V gene. This CDR3 comprises 15 residues. With V trimmed by 2 bases and J by 7 bases, 5 bases remained unmatched. CDR3 in DNA: TGTGCCAGCAGCGTCGGAGGGACTAGCGGTAATGAGCAGTTCTTC. Its translation: CASSVGGTSGNEQFF.

CDR3 bases: TGTGCCAGCAGCCCGGTAACCGGGAACACTGAAGCTTTCTTT. Amino acids: CASSPVTGNTEAFF. The V gene is TRBV5-6, the J gene TRBJ1-1; D is uncertain. Trimming removed 4 bases from V and 1 base from J, with 11 bases in between. Germline loops: CDR1 SGHDT, CDR2 YYEEEE. The CDR3 covers 14 residues.

The J gene is TRBJ2-7, the V gene TRBV30; TRBD2 matches at 8 bases. The V gene end was trimmed by 3 bases and the J gene end by 4 bases; junction bases not matched to a gene: 8. This CDR3 is built from 14 residues. The germline V gene encodes CDR1 GTSNPN and CDR2 SVGIG (reference sequence). CDR3 in DNA: TGTGCCTGGAGAGGCCTTGGGACTAGTTACGAGCAGTACTTC. Amino acids: CAWRGLGTSYEQYF.

The V call is TRBV20-1, the J call TRBJ1-2; D might be TRBD1 (5 bases). V was trimmed by 7 bases and J by 6 bases, leaving 9 bases between them. The CDR3 runs to 10 residues. In germline, CDR1 is DFQATT, CDR2 SNEGSKA (reference sequence). CDR3 bases: TGCAGTGGGGGGGTAAATGGCTACACCTTC. It is translated as CSGGVNGYTF.

This rearrangement joins TRBV4-1 to TRBJ2-1; perhaps TRBD2 as D (5 bases). With 2 bases removed from V and 0 bases from J, the gap between germline ends came to 5 bases. CDR1 and CDR2 from the germline V gene are MGHRA and YSYEKL. The CDR3 sequence is 14 residues long. CDR3 loop: CASSQLASYNEQFF. Written as DNA, the CDR3 is TGCGCCAGCAGCCAACTAGCCTCCTACAATGAGCAGTTCTTC.

This chain joins TRBV28 and TRBJ1-1, with 9 positions matching TRBD1. After removal of 8 bases from V and 5 bases from J, the junction contained 3 bases not matched to a gene. The CDR3 consists of 12 residues. Per germline, CDR1 MDHEN and CDR2 SYDVKM. The CDR3 loop reads CASWDRVTEAFF. CDR3 bases: TGTGCCAGCTGGGACAGGGTTACTGAAGCTTTCTTT.

The rearrangement uses TRBV28 and TRBJ2-1; TRBD2 agrees at 9 bases. V shed 8 bases, J shed 3 bases, and the junction held 5 bases outside the gene matches. CDR3 size: 14 residues. Germline lookup yields CDR1 MDHEN and CDR2 SYDVKM. The CDR3 protein is CASGQREDYNEQFF. The CDR3 nucleotides are TGTGCCAGCGGTCAGCGGGAGGACTACAATGAGCAGTTCTTC. Combining the CDR3 with reference TRBV28 and TRBJ2-1 gives the whole variable domain DVKVTQSSRYLVKRTGEKVFLECVQDMDHENMFWYRQDPGLGLRLIYFSYDVKMKEKGDIPEGYSVSREKKERFSLILESASTNQTSMYLCASGQREDYNEQFFGPGTRLTVL.

The CDR3: CASSPGQFYEQYF. The CDR3 bases are TGTGCCAGTAGCCCAGGGCAGTTCTACGAGCAGTACTTC. The chain combines TRBV19 with TRBJ2-7; weak D call: TRBD1 (5 bases). The V and J ends lost 6 bases and 3 bases respectively, with 12 bases between them. Germline V lookup: CDR1 LNHDA, CDR2 SQIVND (reference sequence). CDR3 length: 13 residues.

The CDR3 region is CASALGGEGEQFF. The CDR3 bases are TGTGCTAGTGCATTGGGAGGGGAGGGTGAGCAGTTCTTC. This chain joins TRBV12-5 and TRBJ2-1, with TRBD2 identical over 7 bases. In germline, CDR1 is LGHNT, CDR2 FRNRAP. J gave up 9 bases and V 7 bases, and 9 bases lay outside the gene matches. The CDR3 has 13 residues. The full variable domain, its missing parts supplied by reference TRBV12-5 and TRBJ2-1, is DARVTQTPRHKVTEMGQEVTMRCQPILGHNTVFWYRQTMMQGLELLAYFRNRAPLDDSGMPKDRFSAEMPDATLATLKIQPSEPRDSAVYFCASALGGEGEQFFGPGTRLTVL.

The V call is TRBV4-3, the J call TRBJ2-7; 7 bases align to TRBD2. The J segment lost 0 bases and the V segment lost 0 bases, leaving 5 bases of the junction unmatched. Per the germline V gene, CDR1 is LGHNA and CDR2 is YSLEER. The CDR3 totals 16 residues. The CDR3 DNA reads TGCGCCAGCAGCCAAGACCTAGCGGAGCCCTCCTACGAGCAGTACTTC. This sequence encodes CASSQDLAEPSYEQYF.

The chain couples TRBV5-1 to TRBJ2-5, with D unresolved. Trimming took off 0 bases at V and 4 bases at J, with 10 bases between the two ends. The germline V gene encodes CDR1 SGHRS and CDR2 YFSETQ. There are 14 residues in the CDR3. DNA of the CDR3: TGCGCCAGCAGCTTGGGACGGGTCAGAGAGACCCAGTACTTC. This gives the protein CASSLGRVRETQYF.

This clone was observed a single time. The chain is built from TRBV30 and TRBJ2-7; maybe TRBD2 (6 bases). With 1 base removed from V and 2 bases from J, the gap between germline ends came to 15 bases. Germline-derived CDR1 and CDR2 are GTSNPN and SVGIG (reference sequence). The CDR3 spans 15 residues. The CDR3 protein is CAWSGYGRLPYEQYF. In nucleotides, the CDR3 is TGTGCCTGGAGTGGATACGGGAGACTTCCCTACGAGCAGTACTTC. Using reference TRBV30 and TRBJ2-7 for the parts outside the CDR3, the full variable domain is SQTIHQWPATLVQPVGSPLSLECTVEGTSNPNLYWYRQAAGRGLQLLFYSVGIGQISSEVPQNLSASRPQDRQFILSSKKLLLSDSGFYLCAWSGYGRLPYEQYFGPGTRLTVT.

This chain links TRBV6-5 with TRBJ2-3; a possible D gene is TRBD2 (6 bases). In germline, CDR1 is MNHEY, CDR2 SVGAGI. Trimming removed 6 bases from V and 7 bases from J, with 14 bases in between. This CDR3 contains 13 residues. CDR3 bases: TGTGCCAGCAGAGACCCGGGAGAAAATACGCAGTATTTT. Residues: CASRDPGENTQYF.

V and J are TRBV24-1 and TRBJ1-4, with 8 bases aligning to TRBD1. V trimming: 7 bases; J trimming: 10 bases; junction bases outside the gene matches: 7. The CDR3 has 13 residues. Germline loops: CDR1 KGHDR, CDR2 SFDVKD. CDR3 bases: TGTGCCACCAGCCCGGCACAGGGGGTAAAACTGTTTTTT. Amino acids: CATSPAQGVKLFF.

In this sample, this clone turned up a few times. This CDR3 is CSASGIGELFF. In DNA, the CDR3 is TGCAGCGCTAGCGGGATTGGGGAGCTGTTTTTT. This chain joins TRBV29-1 and TRBJ2-2; TRBD2 matches at 9 bases. From germline, CDR1 is SQVTM and CDR2 ANQGSEA. With 7 bases clipped from V and 8 bases from J, the junction kept 2 bases outside the gene matches. This CDR3 has 11 residues.

This clone was seen a few times. The J gene is TRBJ2-1, the V gene TRBV30; the D gene is possibly TRBD1 (6 bases). The CDR3 is 12 amino acids. Germline CDR1 and CDR2: GTSNPN and SVGIG (reference sequence). Trimming took 8 bases from V and 5 from J, leaving 13 bases between them. The CDR3 DNA reads TGTGCCGGGCTCAGGGACAACAATGAGCAGTTCTTC. This encodes CAGLRDNNEQFF.

This clone occurred once. The chain carries TRBV5-6 and TRBJ2-5; the match to TRBD1 covers 10 bases. After removal of 0 bases from V and 4 bases from J, the junction contained 12 bases not matched to a gene. Germline CDR1 SGHDT, CDR2 YYEEEE. This CDR3 comprises 18 residues. DNA for the CDR3: TGTGCCAGCAGCTTGGCGTCCGGGACAGGGGTGGGTAGAGAGACCCAGTACTTC. Translation gives CASSLASGTGVGRETQYF.

V gene TRBV20-1 combines with J gene TRBJ2-2; 8 nucleotides match TRBD1. Germline CDR1 reads DFQATT; CDR2 reads SNEGSKA (reference sequence). The CDR3 is 18 residues long. Germline trimming cut 3 bases from V and 4 bases from J; bases unmatched to any gene: 16. This chain's CDR3 is CSASLLGLGQGRTGELFF. The CDR3 nucleotides read TGCAGTGCTAGTCTCCTGGGGCTAGGACAGGGCCGCACCGGGGAGCTGTTTTTT.

As concerns this clone: This specimen includes other DNA sequences encoding the same CDR3. The V gene is TRBV6-5, the J gene TRBJ2-7; D is undetermined. Trimming took 1 base from V and 1 from J, leaving 8 bases between them. The CDR3 runs 14 residues. Germline V CDR1 and CDR2: MNHEY, SVGAGI. CDR3 bases: TGTGCCAGCAGTTACTTTGGCAGGTCCTACGAGCAGTACTTC. Translating gives CASSYFGRSYEQYF.

Only one count was recorded for this clone. This sequence joins TRBV7-8 and TRBJ2-1; possible D gene TRBD2, 6 bases. The CDR3 runs 12 residues. CDR1 and CDR2 from the germline V gene are SGHVS and FQNEAQ. The germline V and J ends were trimmed by 5 bases and 9 bases, with 11 bases remaining between them. CDR3 amino acids: CASSPGLGEQFF. CDR3 coding DNA: TGTGCCAGCAGCCCGGGACTGGGTGAGCAGTTCTTC.